The rows below give T cell receptor beta chains drawn from one sample of a study of T cell responses to AZD1222 COVID-19 vaccine. Sequencing used immunoSEQ multiplex PCR; TCRdb keeps in-frame clones, though not all of them. The table shows approximately 160,000 clones, with 90% to 95% occurring only once. Material: peripheral blood, obtained on day 0 of AZD1222 vaccination. Receptor source: an adult in good health. Both conserved end residues are part of each CDR3. D genes are given only for firm matches. A row's size may be missing; if present it is once, few, many or a size class.

abundance	d_gene	v_gene	j_gene	len	CDR3aa	CDR3nt
NA	NA	TRBV19	TRBJ2-1	13	CASSISSYNEQFF	TGTGCCAGTAGTATAAGCTCCTACAATGAGCAGTTCTTC
NA	NA	TRBV5-1	TRBJ2-3	14	CASRGAVSTDTQYF	TGCGCCAGCCGGGGGGCTGTAAGCACAGATACGCAGTATTTT
NA	NA	TRBV6-5	TRBJ1-4	13	CASSRTVPDKLFF	TGTGCCAGCAGCCGGACAGTCCCCGACAAACTGTTTTTT
NA	NA	TRBV6-2/TRBV6-3	TRBJ1-5	15	CASSSRQSRLEPQHF	TGTGCCAGCAGTTCCAGACAGAGCCGGTTGGAGCCCCAGCATTTT
NA	NA	TRBV10-2	TRBJ2-3	16	CASDPEGGGIKDTQYF	TGCGCCAGCGACCCCGAGGGGGGGGGCATCAAAGATACGCAGTATTTT
NA	TRBD1	TRBV4-1	TRBJ1-2	20	CASSQEDGMRGQGTYYGYTF	TGCGCCAGCAGCCAAGAGGATGGTATGAGGGGGCAAGGCACGTACTATGGCTACACCTTC
once	NA	TRBV30	TRBJ1-3	15	CAWGPSRPRVNTIYF	TGTGCCTGGGGTCCCTCCAGGCCTCGCGTGAACACCATATATTTT
NA	NA	TRBV7-2	TRBJ2-1	17	CASSLRTNRWGYNEQFF	TGTGCCAGCAGCTTACGAACAAACCGCTGGGGCTACAATGAGCAGTTCTTC
NA	TRBD1	TRBV3-1/TRBV3-2	TRBJ1-6	15	CASSHWDRRDSPLHF	TGTGCCAGCAGCCACTGGGACAGGCGAGATTCACCCCTCCACTTT
NA	NA	TRBV5-4	TRBJ1-1	15	CASSLAGRGTPEAFF	TGTGCCAGCAGCTTGGCCGGAAGAGGGACCCCTGAAGCTTTCTTT
NA	NA	TRBV3-1/TRBV3-2	TRBJ2-1	14	CASSQARDGLKQFF	TGTGCCAGCAGCCAAGCCAGGGACGGCCTAAAACAGTTCTTC
once	NA	TRBV11-2	TRBJ2-7	15	CASSLGDGKTYEQYF	TGTGCCAGCAGCTTAGGGGACGGAAAAACCTACGAGCAGTACTTC
NA	NA	TRBV4-3	TRBJ2-1	16	CASSHTGANSYNEQFF	TGCGCCAGCAGCCATACCGGGGCTAACTCCTACAATGAGCAGTTCTTC
NA	TRBD2	TRBV6-5	TRBJ2-7	15	CASSYSLAGIYEQYF	TGTGCCAGCAGTTACTCTCTAGCGGGGATCTACGAGCAGTACTTC
NA	TRBD1	TRBV25-1	TRBJ2-4	14	CASSRTGGQNIQYF	TGTGCCAGCAGTCGGACAGGGGGTCAAAACATTCAGTACTTC
NA	TRBD1	TRBV5-1	TRBJ2-2	15	CASSLLGQHTGELFF	TGCGCCAGCAGCTTGTTGGGACAGCACACCGGGGAGCTGTTTTTT
NA	NA	TRBV10-3	TRBJ1-5	13	CAISEFSNQPQHF	TGTGCCATCAGTGAGTTTTCTAATCAGCCCCAGCATTTT
NA	NA	TRBV9	TRBJ2-7	14	CASSVAISSYEQYF	TGTGCCAGCAGCGTAGCTATATCCAGCTACGAGCAGTACTTC
NA	NA	TRBV7-9	TRBJ1-1	13	CASSLGANTEAFF	TGTGCCAGCAGCTTAGGAGCTAACACTGAAGCTTTCTTT
NA	NA	TRBV28	TRBJ1-5	13	CAALAGLDQPQHF	TGTGCCGCCCTGGCAGGGTTGGATCAGCCCCAGCATTTT
NA	NA	TRBV2	TRBJ2-5	11	CASTPRETQYF	TGTGCCAGCACCCCCAGGGAGACCCAGTACTTC
NA	TRBD2	TRBV14	TRBJ2-5	19	CASSQDTGTSDIVGETQYF	TGTGCCAGCAGCCAAGATACCGGGACTAGCGATATTGTAGGAGAGACCCAGTACTTC
NA	NA	TRBV5-1	TRBJ1-3	19	CASSIQTAAPGGPQNTIYF	TGCGCCAGCAGCATACAGACAGCGGCGCCGGGGGGGCCGCAAAACACCATATATTTT
NA	NA	TRBV6-2/TRBV6-3	TRBJ2-3	15	CASSFSFPSTDTQYF	TGTGCCAGCAGTTTCTCCTTCCCTAGCACAGATACGCAGTATTTT
NA	NA	TRBV6-2/TRBV6-3	TRBJ1-5	13	CASSYGLGQPQHF	TGTGCCAGCAGTTACGGTCTAGGTCAGCCCCAGCATTTT
once	NA	TRBV5-1	TRBJ2-1	14	CASSLEIGPNEQFF	TGCGCCAGCAGCTTGGAGATAGGGCCCAATGAGCAGTTCTTC
NA	NA	TRBV9	TRBJ1-2	17	CASSARPGIGPTSGYTF	TGTGCCAGCAGCGCTCGTCCAGGGATTGGGCCGACTTCTGGCTACACCTTC
NA	NA	TRBV24-1	TRBJ2-3	16	CATSEGPGLSTDTQYF	TGTGCCACCAGTGAAGGTCCGGGTCTAAGCACAGATACGCAGTATTTT
NA	NA	TRBV10-2	TRBJ1-2	13	CASKITGKNGYTF	TGCGCCAGCAAAATTACAGGGAAAAATGGCTACACCTTC
once	NA	TRBV11-2	TRBJ2-5	13	CASSFLEAETQYF	TGTGCCAGCAGCTTCCTCGAGGCAGAGACCCAGTACTTC
once	NA	TRBV4-1	TRBJ1-5	16	CASSQTWAVLNQPQHF	TGCGCCAGCAGCCAAACGTGGGCAGTTTTAAATCAGCCCCAGCATTTT
NA	NA	TRBV3-1/TRBV3-2	TRBJ2-5	15	CASSQLASWQGVQYF	TGTGCCAGCAGCCAATTAGCGTCGTGGCAAGGGGTGCAGTACTTC
NA	NA	TRBV5-4	TRBJ1-2	15	CASSSENRVFRGYTF	TGTGCCAGCAGCTCGGAAAACAGGGTTTTTAGGGGCTACACCTTC
once	NA	TRBV28	TRBJ1-1	13	CASSYGLATEAFF	TGTGCCAGCAGTTACGGGCTTGCCACTGAAGCTTTCTTT
NA	TRBD1	TRBV4-1	TRBJ2-7	16	CASSRLTGAAWYEQYF	TGCGCCAGCAGCCGACTAACAGGGGCGGCGTGGTACGAGCAGTACTTC
NA	NA	TRBV19	TRBJ1-5	12	CASSFGGQPQHF	TGTGCCAGTAGTTTCGGGGGCCAGCCCCAGCATTTT
NA	NA	TRBV27	TRBJ1-1	15	CASRRLGQMNTEAFF	TGTGCCAGCAGGAGACTAGGACAGATGAACACTGAAGCTTTCTTT
NA	TRBD1	TRBV5-4	TRBJ1-1	15	CASSFDRGRSTEAFF	TGTGCCAGCAGCTTCGACAGGGGGCGAAGCACTGAAGCTTTCTTT
NA	NA	TRBV11-2	TRBJ2-2	15	CASSSGRVNTGELFF	TGTGCCAGCAGCTCGGGCAGGGTGAACACCGGGGAGCTGTTTTTT
NA	TRBD1	TRBV5-6	TRBJ2-3	15	CASSPKVRGIDTQYF	TGTGCCAGCAGCCCAAAGGTCAGGGGGATTGATACGCAGTATTTT
once	TRBD1	TRBV18	TRBJ1-1	13	CASSPQGDTEAFF	TGTGCCAGCTCACCGCAGGGGGACACTGAAGCTTTCTTT
NA	NA	TRBV28	TRBJ2-2	14	CASKEIPTTGELFF	TGTGCCAGCAAGGAAATCCCTACGACCGGGGAGCTGTTTTTT
NA	TRBD1	TRBV5-6	TRBJ2-2	18	CASNAGTGAYSNTGELFF	TGTGCCAGCAACGCCGGGACAGGGGCTTATTCCAACACCGGGGAGCTGTTTTTT
NA	TRBD1	TRBV5-1	TRBJ2-1	13	CASTGGFYNEQFF	TGCGCCAGCACAGGGGGCTTCTACAATGAGCAGTTCTTC
NA	NA	TRBV30	TRBJ2-3	12	CAWSAPGGTQYF	TGTGCCTGGAGTGCCCCCGGGGGTACGCAGTATTTT
NA	NA	TRBV6-5	TRBJ1-1	14	CASIPGGSNTEAFF	TGTGCCAGCATCCCGGGGGGGAGTAACACTGAAGCTTTCTTT
NA	TRBD2	TRBV29-1	TRBJ2-3	14	CSVLGSGETDTQYF	TGCAGCGTGCTTGGTAGCGGGGAGACAGATACGCAGTATTTT
NA	NA	TRBV2	TRBJ1-3	14	CASSEPRAGNTIYF	TGTGCCAGCAGTGAACCTAGGGCTGGAAACACCATATATTTT
once	TRBD1	TRBV28	TRBJ1-1	13	CASSLPGGVEAFF	TGTGCCAGCAGCCTGCCAGGGGGGGTTGAAGCTTTCTTT
NA	TRBD1	TRBV2	TRBJ1-1	17	CASIEGGQGIINTEAFF	TGTGCCAGCATAGAGGGGGGACAGGGAATTATCAACACTGAAGCTTTCTTT
once	NA	TRBV4-3	TRBJ1-3	16	CASSQLLVPSGNTIYF	TGCGCCAGCAGCCAATTACTGGTGCCCTCTGGAAACACCATATATTTT
once	TRBD1	TRBV5-1	TRBJ2-1	15	CASSSQGASYNEQFF	TGCGCCAGCAGTTCACAGGGGGCCTCCTACAATGAGCAGTTCTTC
NA	TRBD1	TRBV9	TRBJ2-5	18	CASSDGTGGGSMEETQYF	TGTGCCAGCAGCGACGGGACAGGGGGTGGTTCGATGGAAGAGACCCAGTACTTC
once	TRBD1	TRBV6-5	TRBJ1-2	14	CASSYSEGADGYTF	TGTGCCAGCAGTTACTCAGAGGGGGCCGATGGCTACACCTTC
once	NA	TRBV19	TRBJ1-3	15	CASFRRTGPGNTIYF	TGTGCCAGTTTTCGAAGAACAGGGCCTGGAAACACCATATATTTT
NA	TRBD2	TRBV5-4	TRBJ2-5	16	CAMTIGPGTNQETQYF	TGTGCCATGACTATAGGACCCGGGACTAACCAAGAGACCCAGTACTTC
NA	NA	TRBV15	TRBJ2-7	13	CATSPNDGFEQYF	TGTGCCACCAGCCCTAACGATGGGTTCGAGCAGTACTTC